A selection of T cell receptor beta chains follows, all from one sample in a study of blood T cell repertoires in COVID-19. Data came from immunoSEQ multiplex PCR; TCRdb stores just in-frame clones and leaves some out. The sample lists roughly 250,000 clones; around 82% were seen once. The sample consisted of peripheral blood. The origin of the receptors is a woman aged 80 or over with active or convalescent COVID-19. Both conserved end residues are part of each CDR3. The D gene is left open where the match is weak. Clone sizes are given selectively: once, few, many, or a class where the clone is expanded.

J | V | size | D | DNA | CDR3
TRBJ1-5 | TRBV5-1 | NA | NA | TGCGCCAGCAGCGTAACAGGCTTTCAGCCCCAGCATTTT | CASSVTGFQPQHF
TRBJ1-6 | TRBV6-1 | NA | TRBD1 | TGTGCCAGCAGTGAAGGAAAGACAGGGAGCTCCTATAATTCACCCCTCCACTTT | CASSEGKTGSSYNSPLHF
TRBJ1-1 | TRBV12-3/TRBV12-4 | NA | NA | TGTGCCAGCAGCAGGGTAAAGAACGAGGTAGCTTTCTTT | CASSRVKNEVAFF
TRBJ1-2 | TRBV5-4 | once | NA | TGTGCCAGCAGCGTACAGGGAGACTATGGCTACACCTTC | CASSVQGDYGYTF
TRBJ2-3 | TRBV19 | NA | TRBD1 | TGTGCCAGTAGTGCATACAGGGGCGACACAGATACGCAGTATTTT | CASSAYRGDTDTQYF
TRBJ1-4 | TRBV18 | NA | TRBD1 | TGTGCCAGCTCACTCAACGGGGACAGGTTGAGCAAACTGTTTTTT | CASSLNGDRLSKLFF
TRBJ2-7 | TRBV28 | NA | NA | TGTGCCAGCAGGACTCCCAGGGGTGGGGTCGGCGAGCAGTACTTC | CASRTPRGGVGEQYF
TRBJ1-6 | TRBV27 | few | TRBD1 | TGTGCCAGCAGGGAACAGGGGGGTAATTCACCCCTCCACTTT | CASREQGGNSPLHF
TRBJ1-1 | TRBV2 | NA | NA | TGTGCCAGCAGTTCGAACAGGGACACTGAAGCTTTCTTT | CASSSNRDTEAFF
TRBJ2-3 | TRBV11-3 | NA | NA | TGTGCCAGCAGCTTAGAGGCCAGGCTCACAGATACGCAGTATTTT | CASSLEARLTDTQYF
TRBJ2-1 | TRBV7-2 | NA | TRBD2 | TGTGCCAGCAGCCGCGCCGGGACTAGCGGGGAAGGTGAGCAGTTCTTC | CASSRAGTSGEGEQFF
TRBJ1-2 | TRBV28 | NA | NA | TGTGCCAGCAGTTCCTGGACAGATAACTATGGCTACACCTTC | CASSSWTDNYGYTF
TRBJ2-5 | TRBV24-1 | NA | TRBD2 | TGTGCCACCAGTGATTATGGGACTAGCGGACAAGAGACCCAGTACTTC | CATSDYGTSGQETQYF
TRBJ2-1 | TRBV6-6 | NA | TRBD2 | TGTGCCAGCAGTCCCTCGGGGGCTAGCGGGGGGTACAATGAGCAGTTCTTC | CASSPSGASGGYNEQFF
TRBJ2-7 | TRBV5-1 | NA | NA | TGCGCCAGCAGTAGCGAAAACTCCTACGAGCAGTACTTC | CASSSENSYEQYF
TRBJ1-2 | TRBV19 | NA | NA | TGTGCCAGTAGTATTACCAGGGACTATGGCTACACCTTC | CASSITRDYGYTF
TRBJ1-5 | TRBV19 | NA | NA | TGTGCCAGTAGTTTGGCGGGGGGCAGGCGGCTCGGTCAGCCCCAGCATTTT | CASSLAGGRRLGQPQHF
TRBJ2-7 | TRBV7-9 | NA | TRBD2 | TGTGCCAGCAGCTTAAGCGGGGCATACTACGAGCAGTACTTC | CASSLSGAYYEQYF
TRBJ2-3 | TRBV25-1 | NA | NA | TGTGCCAGCAGTGAGGGGACTTATAACACAGATACGCAGTATTTT | CASSEGTYNTDTQYF
TRBJ2-7 | TRBV11-1 | NA | NA | TGTGCCAGCAGCTTAGCGTATGGACAGATATCTTTCTACGAGCAGTACTTC | CASSLAYGQISFYEQYF
TRBJ1-2 | TRBV5-1 | NA | TRBD1 | TGCGCCAGCAGCTTCGGACAGGGGGATGGCTACACCTTC | CASSFGQGDGYTF
TRBJ1-5 | TRBV3-1/TRBV3-2 | NA | NA | TGTGCCAGCAGCCAAGCTAGACAGTATCAGCCCCAGCATTTT | CASSQARQYQPQHF
TRBJ1-5 | TRBV10-2 | NA | TRBD1 | TGCGCCAGCAGTCTGGGGACAGATAGCAATCAGCCCCAGCATTTT | CASSLGTDSNQPQHF
TRBJ1-6 | TRBV7-2 | NA | NA | TGTGCCAGCAGCTACCGACCCCTCGGGTCACCCCTCCACTTT | CASSYRPLGSPLHF
TRBJ1-6 | TRBV2 | few | NA | TGTGCCAGCAGCGCTACAGGGATCGATAATTCACCCCTCCACTTT | CASSATGIDNSPLHF
TRBJ1-1 | TRBV7-2 | NA | TRBD1 | TGTGCCAGCAGCTCGGACAGGGACGCTGAAGCTTTCTTT | CASSSDRDAEAFF